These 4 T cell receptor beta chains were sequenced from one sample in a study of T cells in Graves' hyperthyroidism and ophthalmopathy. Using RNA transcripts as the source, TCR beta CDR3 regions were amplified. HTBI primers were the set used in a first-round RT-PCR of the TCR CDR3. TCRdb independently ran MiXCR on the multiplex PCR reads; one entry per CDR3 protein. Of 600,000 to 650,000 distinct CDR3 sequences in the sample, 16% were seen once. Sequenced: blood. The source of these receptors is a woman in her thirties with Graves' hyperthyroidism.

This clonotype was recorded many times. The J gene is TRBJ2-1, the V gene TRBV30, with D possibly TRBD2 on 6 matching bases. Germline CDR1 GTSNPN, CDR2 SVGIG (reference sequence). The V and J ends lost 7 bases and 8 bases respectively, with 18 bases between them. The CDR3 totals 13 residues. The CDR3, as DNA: TGTGCCTCAACCGGAGGGAGTGTAGATGAGCAGTTCTTC. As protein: CASTGGSVDEQFF.

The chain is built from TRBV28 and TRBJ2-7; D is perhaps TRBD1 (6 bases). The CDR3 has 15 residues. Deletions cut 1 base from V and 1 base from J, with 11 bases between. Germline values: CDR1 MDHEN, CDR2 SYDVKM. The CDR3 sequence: CASSLYTGSSYEQYF. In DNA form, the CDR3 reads TGTGCCAGCAGTTTATACACAGGGTCTTCCTACGAGCAGTACTTC.

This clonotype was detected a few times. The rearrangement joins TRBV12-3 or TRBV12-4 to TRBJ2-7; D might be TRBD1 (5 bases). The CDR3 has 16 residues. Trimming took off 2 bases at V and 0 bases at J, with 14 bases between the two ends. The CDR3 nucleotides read TGTGCCAGCAGTTTATCCCCCGACAGTATCTCCTACGAGCAGTACTTC. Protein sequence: CASSLSPDSISYEQYF.

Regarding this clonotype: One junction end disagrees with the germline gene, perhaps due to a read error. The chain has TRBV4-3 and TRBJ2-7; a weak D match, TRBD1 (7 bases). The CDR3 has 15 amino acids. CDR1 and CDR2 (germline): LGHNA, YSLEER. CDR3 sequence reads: CASGQVGQGGYEQYF. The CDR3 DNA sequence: TGCGCCAGCGGCCAAGTAGGGCAGGGGGGATACGAGCAGTACTTC.